Below are 14 T cell receptor beta chains sequenced from a single sample in a study of CD8+ T cells in alopecia areata (dated by TCRdb to 2016 to 2019). The library was obtained by the immunoSEQ multiplex PCR assay. To provide template for TCR sequencing, every sample had RNA extracted and reverse transcribed into cDNA. TCRdb stores this immuneACCESS table with in-frame sequences only. Part of the clones is absent; in the studies checked, under half of the shortfall reflects unresolved V genes, and no reason is known for the rest. Recorded for this sample are around 190,000 clones; more than 50% of them occurred a single time. The top ten hold 4.9% of the sample. The specimen was CD8+ T cells sorted from blood. Receptor source: a human donor in good health.

The rearrangement uses TRBV14 and TRBJ1-1; weak D call: TRBD1 (6 bases). The V end was cut by 5 bases, the J end by 11 bases, with 15 bases between. Germline CDR1 SGHDN, CDR2 FVKESK. The CDR3 has 12 residues. CDR3: CASSSQGPDAFF. The CDR3 nucleotides are TGTGCCAGCAGCTCACAGGGACCGGACGCTTTCTTT.

V and J are TRBV9 and TRBJ1-1; D might be TRBD1 (6 bases). Germline V lookup: CDR1 SGDLS, CDR2 YYNGEE. This CDR3 comprises 13 residues. V shed 0 bases and J shed 5 bases, with 8 bases lying between them. CDR3 loop: CASSVEGGTEAFF. CDR3 nucleotide sequence: TGTGCCAGCAGCGTAGAGGGGGGAACTGAAGCTTTCTTT. Drawing the rest from reference TRBV9 and TRBJ1-1, the complete variable domain is DSGVTQTPKHLITATGQRVTLRCSPRSGDLSVYWYQQSLDQGLQFLIQYYNGEERAKGNILERFSAQQFPDLHSELNLSSLELGDSALYFCASSVEGGTEAFFGQGTRLTVV.

The rearrangement uses TRBV11-2 and TRBJ2-3, with D perhaps TRBD2 (8 bases). CDR3 length: 16 amino acids. Germline V CDR1 and CDR2: SGHAT, FQNNGV. Trimming removed 5 bases at V and 8 bases at J, with 23 bases between. The CDR3 DNA follows: TGTGCCAGCAGCGACCCCTGGGACAGCGGGGGAGGTACGCAGTATTTT. It is translated as CASSDPWDSGGGTQYF.

This chain joins TRBV9 and TRBJ1-1; 7 bases agree with TRBD1. The CDR3 covers 12 residues. CDR1 and CDR2 from the germline V gene are SGDLS and YYNGEE. The V gene end was trimmed by 5 bases and the J gene end by 7 bases; junction bases not matched to a gene: 5. The CDR3 sequence: CASSRTGNEAFF. CDR3 in DNA: TGTGCCAGCAGTCGGACAGGAAATGAAGCTTTCTTT.

This chain joins TRBV4-1 and TRBJ1-2, with D perhaps TRBD1 (5 bases). The V and J ends lost 3 bases and 8 bases respectively, with 16 bases between them. CDR1 is MGHRA, CDR2 YSYEKL, per germline. CDR3 length: 14 amino acids. CDR3 in amino acids: CASSQGKGRSGYTF. The CDR3 coding sequence is TGCGCCAGCAGCCAGGGGAAGGGGAGAAGCGGCTACACCTTC.

In its sample, this clone was seen a few times. This chain connects TRBV11-2 to TRBJ1-5; D is uncertain. The CDR3 consists of 13 residues. Germline V gene lookup returns CDR1 SGHAT and CDR2 FQNNGV. V lost 1 base to trimming and J lost 5 bases, with 6 bases between them. CDR3: CASSLGVDQPQHF. CDR3 coding DNA: TGTGCCAGCAGCTTAGGGGTAGATCAGCCCCAGCATTTT.

The rearrangement joins TRBV6-5 to TRBJ2-5; D possibly corresponds to TRBD1 (6 bases). The CDR3 runs 14 residues. V was pared by 6 bases and J by 5 bases, with 16 bases between. Germline V gene data show CDR1 as MNHEY and CDR2 as SVGAGI. This CDR3 reads CASSSGTPGETQYF. CDR3 coding DNA: TGTGCCAGCAGCTCCGGGACACCTGGGGAGACCCAGTACTTC.

The chain recombines TRBV20-1 with TRBJ2-5, with D hard to call. Germline V gene sequence: CDR1 DFQATT, CDR2 SNEGSKA (reference sequence). This CDR3 spans 11 amino acids. V was clipped by 5 bases and J by 5 bases, with 9 bases between them. The DNA for the CDR3 is TGCAGTGCTGTAGGCGGCGAGACCCAGTACTTC. Protein: CSAVGGETQYF.

This chain joins TRBV6-5 and TRBJ2-7; D may be TRBD1 or TRBD2 (5 bases each). Between the trimmed V and J ends, which lost 11 bases and 4 bases, there was a span of 12 bases. CDR1 MNHEY and CDR2 SVGAGI come from the germline V gene. The CDR3 contains 11 residues. In DNA form, the CDR3 reads TGTGCCTCGGGGCCTTCGTACGAGCAGTACTTC. Encoded protein: CASGPSYEQYF.

The gene calls are TRBV7-2 and TRBJ2-1; D ambiguous. V was cut by 3 bases and J by 5 bases, with 11 bases left in between. The CDR3 totals 14 residues. Germline CDR1 SGHTA, CDR2 FQGNSA. Here the CDR3 reads CASSFRPSDNEQFF. CDR3 nucleotides: TGTGCCAGCAGCTTCCGACCTTCGGACAATGAGCAGTTCTTC.

This clone has a handful of counts. This sequence joins TRBV29-1 and TRBJ1-1; D is uncertain. The CDR3 is 14 amino acids. Germline assignment: CDR1 SQVTM and CDR2 ANQGSEA. V was pared by 1 base and J by 1 base, with 10 bases between. In DNA, the CDR3 is TGCAGCGTTGAAGGATTCGCCACGAACACTGAAGCTTTCTTT. Protein: CSVEGFATNTEAFF.

The chain couples TRBV9 to TRBJ2-7, with a weak D call TRBD2 (5 bases). With 4 bases removed from V and 0 bases from J, the gap between germline ends came to 14 bases. Germline V lookup: CDR1 SGDLS, CDR2 YYNGEE. This CDR3 has 15 amino acids. CDR3 region: CASSPEDLRSYEQYF. For the CDR3, the DNA is TGTGCCAGCAGCCCGGAGGATTTGCGCTCCTACGAGCAGTACTTC.

This clone appeared once. The rearrangement joins TRBV7-9 to TRBJ2-3, with TRBD1 as a possible D gene (5 bases). The V end was cut by 5 bases, the J end by 2 bases, with 11 bases between. Per germline, CDR1 SEHNR and CDR2 FQNEAQ (reference sequence). There are 14 residues in the CDR3. CDR3 nucleotides: TGTGCCAGCAGCACGACAGATACCACAGATACGCAGTATTTT. Amino acids: CASSTTDTTDTQYF.

This clone was recorded a few times. The rearrangement uses TRBV15 and TRBJ2-3; 10 bases agree with TRBD1. The V gene end was trimmed by 6 bases and the J gene end by 5 bases; junction bases not matched to a gene: 2. The CDR3 runs to 13 residues. Germline V CDR1 and CDR2: LNHNV, YYDKDF (reference sequence). Here the CDR3 reads CATRGTGEDTQYF. The CDR3 DNA reads as TGTGCCACCAGAGGGACAGGGGAAGATACGCAGTATTTT.